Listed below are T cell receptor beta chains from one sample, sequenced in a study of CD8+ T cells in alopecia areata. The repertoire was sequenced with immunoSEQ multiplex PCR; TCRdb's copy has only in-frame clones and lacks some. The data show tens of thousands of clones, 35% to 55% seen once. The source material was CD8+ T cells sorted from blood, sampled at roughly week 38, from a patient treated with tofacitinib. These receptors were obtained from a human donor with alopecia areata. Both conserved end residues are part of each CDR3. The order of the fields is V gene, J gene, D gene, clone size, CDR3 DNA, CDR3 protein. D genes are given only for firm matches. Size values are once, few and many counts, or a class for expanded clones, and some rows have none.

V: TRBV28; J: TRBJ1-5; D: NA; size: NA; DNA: TGTGCCAGCACCATCAGCGTAATTCAGCCCCAGCATTTT; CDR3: CASTISVIQPQHF
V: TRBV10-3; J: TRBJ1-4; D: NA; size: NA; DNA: TGTGCCATCAGTGGGGCACCCCTCGATTCAACTAATGAAAAACTGTTTTTT; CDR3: CAISGAPLDSTNEKLFF
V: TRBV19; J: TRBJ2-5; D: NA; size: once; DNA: TGTGCCAGTAGTTGGGGAGAGACCCAGTACTTC; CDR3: CASSWGETQYF
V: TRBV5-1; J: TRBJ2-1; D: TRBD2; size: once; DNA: TGCGCCAGCAGCTCCCCAGGGACTAGCAATGGGTTCTTC; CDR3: CASSSPGTSNGFF
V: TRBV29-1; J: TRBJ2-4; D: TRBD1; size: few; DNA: TGCAGCGTTGACAGGGCAGGGGGTGGGGACCTGTACTTC; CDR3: CSVDRAGGGDLYF
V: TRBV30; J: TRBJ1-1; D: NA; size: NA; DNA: TGTGCCTGGATCGAACAGGGGAACACTGAAGCTTTCTTT; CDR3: CAWIEQGNTEAFF
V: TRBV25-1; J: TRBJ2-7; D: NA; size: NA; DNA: TGTGCCAGCGCAGTTTCGGAGTACGAGCAGTACTTC; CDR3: CASAVSEYEQYF
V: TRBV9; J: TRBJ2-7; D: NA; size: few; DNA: TGTGCCAGCAGCGTCTCGGACAACCCCTACGAGCAGTACTTC; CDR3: CASSVSDNPYEQYF
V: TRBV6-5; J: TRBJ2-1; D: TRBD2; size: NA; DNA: TGTGCCAGCAGTTACTCCACTAGCGGGAGGAATGAGCAGTTCTTC; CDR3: CASSYSTSGRNEQFF
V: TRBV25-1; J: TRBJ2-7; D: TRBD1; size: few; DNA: TGTGCCAGCACTTCAGGGACAGGGGGCGAGCAGTACTTC; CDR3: CASTSGTGGEQYF
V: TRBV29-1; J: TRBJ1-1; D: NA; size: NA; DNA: TGCAGCGTTGACACAGGGAAGAACACTGAAGCTTTCTTT; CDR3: CSVDTGKNTEAFF
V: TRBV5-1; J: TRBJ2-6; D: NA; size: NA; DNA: TGCGCCAGCAGCAACGGAGGGGCCAACGTCCTGACTTTC; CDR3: CASSNGGANVLTF
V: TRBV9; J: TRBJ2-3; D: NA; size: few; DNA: TGTGCCAGCAGCGTAGGCGTCTACAGCACAGATACGCAGTATTTT; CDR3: CASSVGVYSTDTQYF
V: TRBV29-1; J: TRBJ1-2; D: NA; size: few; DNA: TGCAGCGTTGAAGAACAGGGTAACTATGGCTACACCTTC; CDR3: CSVEEQGNYGYTF
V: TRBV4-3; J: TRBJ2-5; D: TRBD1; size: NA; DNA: TGCGCCAGCAGAGCAGACAGGGGGCGAGAAGAGACCCAGTACTTC; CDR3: CASRADRGREETQYF
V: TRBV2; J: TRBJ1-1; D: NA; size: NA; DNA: TGTGCCAGCAGTGAAACCCCGAACACTGAAGCTTTCTTT; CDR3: CASSETPNTEAFF
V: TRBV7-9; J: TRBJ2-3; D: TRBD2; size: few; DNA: TGTGCCAGCAGCTTAGTTCCGCGGGAGAGCACAGATACGCAGTATTTT; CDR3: CASSLVPRESTDTQYF
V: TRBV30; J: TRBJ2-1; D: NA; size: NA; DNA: TGTGCCTGGATCGACGGGTCGGGGGCGAATGAGCAGTTCTTC; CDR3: CAWIDGSGANEQFF
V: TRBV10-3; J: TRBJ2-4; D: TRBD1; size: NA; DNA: TGTGCCATCAGTGAGAGCGCGACAGGGGGGTCGAACATTCAGTACTTC; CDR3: CAISESATGGSNIQYF
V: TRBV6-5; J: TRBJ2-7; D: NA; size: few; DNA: TGTGCCAGCAGTGTGGGCCTGACCTACGAGCAGTACTTC; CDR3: CASSVGLTYEQYF
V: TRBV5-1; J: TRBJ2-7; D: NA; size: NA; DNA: TGCGCCAGCAGCTTGGCCACAGGGAACGAGCAGTACTTC; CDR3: CASSLATGNEQYF
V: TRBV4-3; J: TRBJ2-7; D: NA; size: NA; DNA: TGCGCCAGCAGCCCGACCCGGGACAACTACGAGCAGTACTTC; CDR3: CASSPTRDNYEQYF
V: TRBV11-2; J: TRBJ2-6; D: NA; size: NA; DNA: TGTGCCAGCAGCTTATCACTGGGGCCGCCCTCTGGGGCCAACGTCCTGACTTTC; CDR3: CASSLSLGPPSGANVLTF
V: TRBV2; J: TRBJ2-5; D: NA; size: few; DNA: TGTGCCAGCACACTAGCTCCAAAAGAAACCCAGTACTTC; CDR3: CASTLAPKETQYF
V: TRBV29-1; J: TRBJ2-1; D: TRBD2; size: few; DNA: TGCAGCGTTTACACTAGCGGGAGAGATGAGCAGTTCTTC; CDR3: CSVYTSGRDEQFF
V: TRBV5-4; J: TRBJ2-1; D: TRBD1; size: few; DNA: TGTGCCAGCAGCCCATGGACAGGGGTCCACAATGAGCAGTTCTTC; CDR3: CASSPWTGVHNEQFF
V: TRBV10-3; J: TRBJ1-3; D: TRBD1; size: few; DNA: TGTGCCATCAGTGTGGTTGGACAGGCTTCTGGAAACACCATATATTTT; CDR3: CAISVVGQASGNTIYF
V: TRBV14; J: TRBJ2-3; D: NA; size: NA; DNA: TGTGCCAGCAGCCTCTGGACAGCTAGCACAGATACGCAGTATTTT; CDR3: CASSLWTASTDTQYF
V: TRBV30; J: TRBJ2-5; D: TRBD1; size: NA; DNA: TGTGCCTGGGGACAGGGAAGAGAGACCCAGTACTTC; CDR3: CAWGQGRETQYF
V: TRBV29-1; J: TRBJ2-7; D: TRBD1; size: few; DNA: TGCAGCGTTACACCCCCGACAGGGGGCTCCTACGAGCAGTACTTC; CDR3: CSVTPPTGGSYEQYF
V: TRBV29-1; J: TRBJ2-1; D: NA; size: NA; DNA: TGCAGCGTTGTTGCCGGGGGCTGGTACAATGAGCAGTTCTTC; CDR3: CSVVAGGWYNEQFF
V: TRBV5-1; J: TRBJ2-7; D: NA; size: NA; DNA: TGCGCCAGCAGCTTGCCAGACAGGAGCTCCTACGAGCAGTACTTC; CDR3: CASSLPDRSSYEQYF
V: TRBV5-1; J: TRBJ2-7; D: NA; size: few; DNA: TGCGCCAGCAATGATGGGGACGGCTACGAGCAGTACTTC; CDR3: CASNDGDGYEQYF
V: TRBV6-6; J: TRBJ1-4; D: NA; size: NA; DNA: TGTGCCAGCAGTAAGCAGGGTTCTGGCGAAAAACTGTTTTTT; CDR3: CASSKQGSGEKLFF
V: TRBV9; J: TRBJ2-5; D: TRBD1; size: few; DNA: TGTGCCAGCAGCACCCCCCGGGACAGGGTGGACTTC; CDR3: CASSTPRDRVDF
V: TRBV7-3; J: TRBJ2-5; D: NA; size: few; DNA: TGTGCCAGCAGCCCAGAGGACAGGAGGGGGAGAGAGACCCAGTACTTC; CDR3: CASSPEDRRGRETQYF
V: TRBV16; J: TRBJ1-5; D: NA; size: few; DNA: TGTGCCAGCAGCCACACCGGGGTAGGGGGATTGGTTCAGCCCCAGCATTTT; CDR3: CASSHTGVGGLVQPQHF
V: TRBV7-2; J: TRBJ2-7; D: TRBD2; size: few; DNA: TGTGCCAGCAGCCGAGGACTAGCGGGGCCCTACGAGCAGTACTTC; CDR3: CASSRGLAGPYEQYF
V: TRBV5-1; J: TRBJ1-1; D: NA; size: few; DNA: TGCGCCAGCAGCCCGGCACACGGAGGGGGCACTGAAGCTTTCTTT; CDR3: CASSPAHGGGTEAFF
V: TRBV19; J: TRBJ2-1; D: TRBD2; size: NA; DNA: TGTGCCAGTAGTAGACCCGGGACTAGCATTAGCTACAATGAGCAGTTCTTC; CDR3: CASSRPGTSISYNEQFF
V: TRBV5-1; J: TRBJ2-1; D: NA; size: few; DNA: TGCGCCAGCACCCGCGGGGAGAGCTCCTACAATGAGCAGTTCTTC; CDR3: CASTRGESSYNEQFF
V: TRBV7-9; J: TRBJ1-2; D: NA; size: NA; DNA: TGTGCCAGCAGCCTAGACGTGGCCTATGGCTACACCTTC; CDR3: CASSLDVAYGYTF
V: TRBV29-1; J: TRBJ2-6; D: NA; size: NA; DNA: TGCAGCGCGCAGATAGGTGGGGCCAACGTCCTGACTTTC; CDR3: CSAQIGGANVLTF
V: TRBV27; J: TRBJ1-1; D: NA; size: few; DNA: TGTGCCAGCAGTTTAGTCGGAATGAACACTGAAGCTTTCTTT; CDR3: CASSLVGMNTEAFF
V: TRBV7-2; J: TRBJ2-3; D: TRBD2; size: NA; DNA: TGTGCCAGCAGCTTAGGTCTGGCGGGAGACGGGAGCACAGATACGCAGTATTTT; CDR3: CASSLGLAGDGSTDTQYF
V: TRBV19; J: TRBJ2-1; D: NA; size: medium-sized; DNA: TGTGCCAGCAGGGACGGGTGGGCAGCCCCCTACAATGAGCAGTTCTTC; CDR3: CASRDGWAAPYNEQFF
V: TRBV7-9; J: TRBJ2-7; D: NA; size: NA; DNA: TGTGCCAGCAGCCCTCGTGGATACGAGCAGTACTTC; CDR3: CASSPRGYEQYF
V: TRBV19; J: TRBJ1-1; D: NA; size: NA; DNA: TGTGCCAGTAGTTATTCGGGAACTGAAGCTTTCTTT; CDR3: CASSYSGTEAFF